The rows below give T cell receptor beta chains drawn from one sample of a study of T cell responses to AZD1222 COVID-19 vaccine. Clones were sequenced by immunoSEQ multiplex PCR, and TCRdb holds only the in-frame ones, with some missing. The table has more than 90,000 clones, more than 70% seen once. Sequencing was performed on peripheral blood, taken on day 0 of AZD1222 vaccination. The receptors stem from an adult in good health. Both conserved end residues are part of each CDR3. A D gene is named only where the DNA matches it firmly. The listing skips clone size in some rows; elsewhere it reads once, few, many or a size class.

>.|TRBJ1-1|TRBV19|.
CASTEEWNTEAFF
TGTGCCAGTACCGAGGAATGGAACACTGAAGCTTTCTTT
>.|TRBJ2-3|TRBV5-1|.
CASSLGQTTGTDTQYF
TGCGCCAGCAGCTTGGGACAGACGACTGGCACAGATACGCAGTATTTT
>.|TRBJ1-5|TRBV4-3|.
CASSQTENQPQHF
TGCGCCAGCAGCCAAACAGAGAATCAGCCCCAGCATTTT
>TRBD1|TRBJ1-2|TRBV5-1|.
CASRTGKDYGYTF
TGCGCCAGCCGGACAGGGAAAGACTATGGCTACACCTTC
>.|TRBJ2-1|TRBV27|.
CASSLGDEQFF
TGTGCCAGCAGTTTAGGGGATGAGCAGTTCTTC
>.|TRBJ1-1|TRBV7-8|few
CASSLLTVPPYAFF
TGTGCCAGCAGCTTATTAACCGTTCCCCCGTATGCTTTCTTT
>.|TRBJ1-4|TRBV14|.
CASSQQGNSNEKLFF
TGTGCCAGCAGCCAGCAGGGGAACTCTAATGAAAAACTGTTTTTT
>.|TRBJ1-6|TRBV4-3|.
CASSQDRVIDSPLHF
TGCGCCAGCAGCCAAGACAGGGTTATCGATTCACCCCTCCACTTT
>.|TRBJ1-2|TRBV6-1|once
CASSEGADAGNTNYGYTF
TGTGCCAGCAGTGAGGGTGCCGACGCCGGGAACACTAACTATGGCTACACCTTC
>.|TRBJ1-1|TRBV3-1/TRBV3-2|.
CASSQFFGGRSTEAFF
TGTGCCAGCAGCCAATTTTTTGGGGGCCGGAGCACTGAAGCTTTCTTT
>TRBD1|TRBJ2-6|TRBV11-3|.
CASSPGTGDSGANVLTF
TGTGCCAGCAGCCCCGGGACAGGGGACTCTGGGGCCAACGTCCTGACTTTC
>.|TRBJ2-1|TRBV29-1|.
CSVEGGRLSSYNEQFF
TGCAGCGTTGAAGGAGGACGGTTGAGCTCCTACAATGAGCAGTTCTTC
>TRBD2|TRBJ2-1|TRBV9|.
CASSVAVSGRANEQFF
TGTGCCAGCAGCGTAGCCGTTAGCGGGAGGGCCAATGAGCAGTTCTTC
>.|TRBJ2-3|TRBV9|.
CASSVGWGGPDTQYF
TGTGCCAGCAGCGTAGGGTGGGGGGGCCCAGATACGCAGTATTTT
>.|TRBJ1-2|TRBV28|.
CANSLLAYGYTF
TGTGCCAACAGCCTACTGGCCTATGGCTACACCTTC
>TRBD1|TRBJ2-2|TRBV10-2|.
CASSVTGRNTGELFF
TGCGCCAGCAGTGTGACAGGGAGGAACACCGGGGAGCTGTTTTTT
>.|TRBJ2-3|TRBV6-2/TRBV6-3|.
CASSREGTQYF
TGTGCCAGCAGTCGCGAGGGTACGCAGTATTTT
>.|TRBJ2-7|TRBV5-4|.
CASSLDSGGTYEQYF
TGTGCCAGCAGCTTGGATAGCGGAGGAACCTACGAGCAGTACTTC
>TRBD1|TRBJ2-7|TRBV7-2|.
CASSPSGQGLYEQYF
TGTGCCAGCAGCCCATCTGGACAGGGGTTATACGAGCAGTACTTC
>.|TRBJ1-4|TRBV30|.
CAWSVGSANEKLFF
TGTGCCTGGAGTGTAGGGTCGGCTAATGAAAAACTGTTTTTT
>.|TRBJ2-5|TRBV28|.
CASSSPRGGQETQYF
TGTGCCAGCAGTTCCCCTCGTGGTGGGCAAGAGACCCAGTACTTC
>.|TRBJ1-6|TRBV4-3|.
CASSQDQGSSYNSPLHF
TGCGCCAGCAGCCAAGATCAGGGCAGCTCCTATAATTCACCCCTCCACTTT
>.|TRBJ2-1|TRBV29-1|.
CSVERDRYNEQFF
TGCAGCGTCGAGCGGGACAGGTACAATGAGCAGTTCTTC
>.|TRBJ1-1|TRBV3-1/TRBV3-2|.
CASSQEYTEAFF
TGTGCCAGCAGCCAGGAATACACTGAAGCTTTCTTT
>.|TRBJ1-3|TRBV11-2|.
CASSSPIGTPYSGNTIYF
TGTGCCAGCAGCTCGCCCATAGGGACCCCCTACTCTGGAAACACCATATATTTT
>.|TRBJ2-1|TRBV28|.
CASSPRGRVPYQGEQFF
TGTGCCAGCAGTCCTAGGGGTCGCGTCCCATACCAGGGTGAGCAGTTCTTC
>TRBD1|TRBJ1-2|TRBV14|.
CASSQEWQGAGYTF
TGTGCCAGCAGCCAAGAATGGCAGGGGGCCGGCTACACCTTC
>TRBD1|TRBJ1-4|TRBV28|.
CASRGQGARGNEKLFF
TGTGCCAGCAGGGGACAGGGGGCGCGGGGGAATGAAAAACTGTTTTTT
>.|TRBJ1-4|TRBV29-1|.
CSVEEVVGEKLFF
TGCAGCGTTGAAGAAGTGGTTGGCGAAAAACTGTTTTTT
>.|TRBJ1-6|TRBV3-1/TRBV3-2|once
CASSPYLGELYNSPLHF
TGTGCCAGCAGCCCATACCTGGGGGAGTTATATAATTCACCCCTCCACTTT
>TRBD1|TRBJ1-1|TRBV7-8|many
CASSLQGVNTEAFF
TGTGCCAGCAGCCTCCAGGGGGTGAACACTGAAGCTTTCTTT
>.|TRBJ2-7|TRBV2|.
CASSGGHPGAYEQYF
TGTGCCAGCAGTGGGGGGCACCCTGGGGCCTACGAGCAGTACTTC
>.|TRBJ2-7|TRBV4-3|.
CASRQSDSSYEQYF
TGCGCCAGCAGACAATCGGACAGCTCCTACGAGCAGTACTTC
>TRBD1|TRBJ1-1|TRBV6-6|once
CASSGQGNTEAFF
TGTGCCAGCTCCGGACAGGGAAACACTGAAGCTTTCTTT
>TRBD1|TRBJ1-1|TRBV18|.
CASSLGTANTEAFF
TGTGCCAGCTCACTCGGGACAGCGAACACTGAAGCTTTCTTT